Listed here is a single TCR beta chain. The sample belongs to a study of blood T cells in healthy people across ages. A second PCR, run for 7 to 11 cycles, used a sample-barcoded 5' primer plus a J-beta primer mix. TCRdb reprocessed the 5' RACE reads via MiXCR and lists one record per CDR3 protein. The table lists approximately 580,000 distinct CDR3 sequences, approximately 25% of them singletons. These data were also reused for a study on T cells of mothers and their children.

The sample taken for sequencing was blood. This receptor was identified in a boy between 10 and 17 years old in good health.

The CDR3 sequence is CASSGDRGSSYSPLHF. The CDR3 DNA sequence: TGTGCCAGCAGCGGAGACAGGGGGTCCTCATATTCACCCCTCCACTTT. The chain links TRBV9 to TRBJ1-6; TRBD1 matches at 9 bases. The junction had 9 bases not matched to a gene; V was cut back by 3 bases and J by 8 bases. This CDR3 is built from 16 residues. Germline V lookup: CDR1 SGDLS, CDR2 YYNGEE.